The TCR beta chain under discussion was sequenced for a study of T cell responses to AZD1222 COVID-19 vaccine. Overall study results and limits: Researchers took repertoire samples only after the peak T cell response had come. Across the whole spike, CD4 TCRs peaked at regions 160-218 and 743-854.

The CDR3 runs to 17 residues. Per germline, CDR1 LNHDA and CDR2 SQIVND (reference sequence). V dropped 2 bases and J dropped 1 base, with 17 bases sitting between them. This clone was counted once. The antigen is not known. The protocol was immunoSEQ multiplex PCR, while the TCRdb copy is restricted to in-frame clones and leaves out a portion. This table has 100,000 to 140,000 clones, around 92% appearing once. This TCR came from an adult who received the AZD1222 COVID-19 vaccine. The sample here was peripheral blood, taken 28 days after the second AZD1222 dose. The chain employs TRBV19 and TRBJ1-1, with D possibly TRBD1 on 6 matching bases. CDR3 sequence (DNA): TGTGCCAGTAGTATAATGTTGACAGGCCCCCCGAACACTGAAGCTTTCTTT. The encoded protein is CASSIMLTGPPNTEAFF. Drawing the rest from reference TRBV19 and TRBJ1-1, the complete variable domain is DGGITQSPKYLFRKEGQNVTLSCEQNLNHDAMYWYRQDPGQGLRLIYYSQIVNDFQKGDIAEGYSVSREKKESFPLTVTSAQKNPTAFYLCASSIMLTGPPNTEAFFGQGTRLTVV.